Following are 7 T cell receptor beta chains from one sample sequenced in a study of read filtering for tumor transcriptome and immune sequencing. This library used approximately 370 ng RNA and molecular barcoded adaptors spanning alpha/delta and beta/gamma chains. TCRdb independently ran MiXCR on the reads; one entry per CDR3 protein. The sample holds 90,000 or so distinct CDR3 sequences; around a fifth are singletons and the top ten take about 10%. Sequences were obtained from a population of CD138-negative cells sorted from bone marrow. Receptors originate from a donor at least 40 years old with multiple myeloma.

This clonotype was detected many times. The V and J genes are TRBV20-1 and TRBJ2-7; D tentatively reads TRBD1 or TRBD2 (6 bases each). The CDR3 sequence is 11 residues long. The V gene's germline CDR1 is DFQATT and CDR2 SNEGSKA (reference sequence). As DNA, the CDR3 is TGCAGCTCGAGGGGGGTGACCGAGCAGTACTTC. Protein product: CSSRGVTEQYF.

Ten or more counts support this clonotype. V gene TRBV20-1 combines with J gene TRBJ1-2; D is perhaps TRBD1 (5 bases). Per the germline V gene, CDR1 is DFQATT and CDR2 is SNEGSKA (reference sequence). Trimming removed 3 bases at V and 2 bases at J, with 19 bases between. The CDR3 consists of 16 residues. The CDR3 spells CSARVIYGGDNYGYTF. The CDR3 DNA reads as TGCAGTGCTAGGGTTATCTATGGGGGTGACAACTATGGCTACACCTTC.

This clonotype was recorded many times. This sequence joins TRBV7-2 and TRBJ1-4; D might be TRBD1 (5 bases). With 4 bases removed from V and 7 bases from J, the gap between germline ends came to 13 bases. Looked up from germline, CDR1 is SGHTA and CDR2 is FQGNSA. The CDR3 totals 14 residues. Here the CDR3 reads CASSWGGGAEKLFF. The CDR3, as DNA: TGTGCCAGCAGCTGGGGGGGAGGAGCTGAAAAACTGTTTTTT.

The rearrangement links TRBV2 to TRBJ2-7; 10 bases line up with TRBD2. Germline assignment: CDR1 SNHLY and CDR2 FYNNEI. The CDR3 is 13 amino acids. V shed 7 bases and J 3 bases; nucleotides not matched to a gene: 3. This CDR3 reads CASKRTSGYEQYF. The CDR3 DNA sequence: TGTGCCAGCAAGAGGACTAGCGGCTACGAGCAGTACTTC.

The chain is built from TRBV24-1 and TRBJ2-2, with D hard to call. The CDR3 spans 14 residues. V was shortened by 1 base and J by 4 bases, with 6 bases between the two germline ends. The germline V gene has CDR1 KGHDR and CDR2 SFDVKD. CDR3 bases: TGTGCCACCAGTGATTTAGAAAGCACCGGGGAGCTGTTTTTT. Its protein product is CATSDLESTGELFF.

This clonotype has ten or more counts. V is TRBV19 and J is TRBJ2-1; 7 bases agree with TRBD1. Trimming took 10 bases from V and 3 from J; bases not matched to a gene: 6. The germline CDR1 and CDR2 sequences are LNHDA and SQIVND (reference sequence). The CDR3 has 13 residues. This CDR3 is CATKGTDYNEQFF. The CDR3 DNA reads as TGTGCCACCAAAGGGACAGACTACAATGAGCAGTTCTTC.

The chain employs TRBV2 and TRBJ1-5, with unresolved D. The germline V gene encodes CDR1 SNHLY and CDR2 FYNNEI. The CDR3 covers 14 residues. V dropped 7 bases and J dropped 3 bases, with 13 bases sitting between them. The CDR3 sequence is CASTGRMNNQPQHF. CDR3 in DNA: TGTGCCAGCACCGGCAGGATGAACAATCAGCCCCAGCATTTT.